What follows are 6 T cell receptor beta chains derived from one specimen sequenced in a study of blood T cell repertoires in COVID-19 (TCRdb year 2020). The library was produced with the immunoSEQ multiplex PCR assay. Sourced from immuneACCESS, this table was stored by TCRdb with only in-frame sequences that have V and J called. A share of the clones is absent; for the studies checked, an unresolved V gene accounts for under half, and the remainder has no known explanation. This sample gives tens of thousands of clones in total; about 80% of them show up just once. Around 4.1% of the sample is taken by the ten largest. Sequencing was done on a sample of peripheral blood. These receptors all come from a woman aged 60-70 years with acute or convalescent COVID-19.

V gene TRBV7-9 combines with J gene TRBJ1-1; TRBD1 aligns across 8 bases. Trimming removed 6 bases from V and 7 bases from J; junction bases left unmatched: 19. CDR1 and CDR2 (germline): SEHNR, FQNEAQ (reference sequence). The CDR3 consists of 17 residues. CDR3 region: CASSPSKDRDRLFEAFF. CDR3 nucleotides: TGTGCCAGCAGTCCCTCCAAGGACAGGGACCGCCTATTTGAAGCTTTCTTT.

The chain employs TRBV5-5 and TRBJ1-3; D is perhaps TRBD1 (6 bases). Trimming stripped 6 bases from V and 3 bases from J, with 19 bases between. Per germline, CDR1 SGHKS and CDR2 YYEKEE (reference sequence). This CDR3 region has 16 residues. This CDR3 reads CASNPERQVGGNTIYF. CDR3 nucleotide sequence: TGTGCCAGCAACCCCGAGAGACAGGTCGGTGGAAACACCATATATTTT. Looking up the rest from reference TRBV5-5 and TRBJ1-3 gives the full variable domain: DAGVTQSPTHLIKTRGQQVTLRCSPISGHKSVSWYQQVLGQGPQFIFQYYEKEERGRGNFPDRFSARQFPNYSSELNVNALLLGDSALYLCASNPERQVGGNTIYFGEGSWLTVV.

The chain uses TRBV11-2 and TRBJ2-5; D is perhaps TRBD2 (7 bases). Per the germline V gene, CDR1 is SGHAT and CDR2 is FQNNGV. V was clipped by 1 base and J by 5 bases, with 14 bases between them. The CDR3 has 15 amino acids. The CDR3 region is CASSLGAGARETQYF. CDR3 sequence (DNA): TGTGCCAGCAGCTTAGGCGCGGGGGCGAGGGAGACCCAGTACTTC.

The DNA of the CDR3 is TGCGCCAGCAGTCCCGGGGGACTAGCTTTGGCCAAAAACATTCAGTACTTC. Its protein is CASSPGGLALAKNIQYF. V is TRBV10-2 and J is TRBJ2-4; 9 bases match TRBD2. The ends lost 5 bases at V and 1 base at J; junction bases unmatched: 9. Germline lookup yields CDR1 WSHSY and CDR2 SAAADI. This CDR3 has 17 amino acids.

The chain recombines TRBV7-3 with TRBJ2-3; TRBD1 agrees at 8 bases. The length of the CDR3 is 15 residues. V trimming: 6 bases; J trimming: 6 bases; junction bases outside the gene matches: 11. The germline V gene has CDR1 SGHTA and CDR2 FQGTGA. CDR3 region: CASSSETGALDTQYF. CDR3 DNA sequence: TGTGCCAGCAGTTCGGAGACAGGGGCCTTGGATACGCAGTATTTT. Full variable domain (outside the CDR3, taken from reference TRBV7-3 and TRBJ2-3): GAGVSQTPSNKVTEKGKYVELRCDPISGHTALYWYRQSLGQGPEFLIYFQGTGAADDSGLPNDRFFAVRPEGSVSTLKIQRTERGDSAVYLCASSSETGALDTQYFGPGTRLTVL.

The rearrangement uses TRBV19 and TRBJ1-4, with a weak D call TRBD1 (6 bases). The CDR3 length is 15 residues. Germline assignment: CDR1 LNHDA and CDR2 SQIVND (reference sequence). The V end was cut by 5 bases, the J end by 8 bases, with 18 bases between. CDR3 bases: TGTGCCAGTAGTGGCCCGACAGGCCGAGCGGAAAAACTGTTTTTT. Its translation is CASSGPTGRAEKLFF.